This TCR beta chain emerged from a study of glioma-infiltrating T cells after dendritic cell vaccination. On the study more broadly: Patients received autologous tumor lysate-pulsed dendritic cell vaccination between about 2003 and 2013. Overall study findings and caveats: Only a small number of patients had complete blood and tumor samples.

The table came from immunoSEQ multiplex PCR; TCRdb's copy has only in-frame clones and leaves some out. In the table there are approximately 100,000 clones, around three quarters of which are singletons. About this clone: Its antigen is unknown.

No glioblastoma patient carried an isocitrate dehydrogenase mutation. Before vaccination, two weeks after the third vaccination, and at progression, PBMC were collected. This TCR was recovered from a human donor with glioblastoma. The sample in question was blood, obtained before dendritic cell vaccination.

CDR3 loop: CASSLESYRAEAFF. The CDR3 bases are TGTGCCAGCAGCTTAGAATCTTACAGGGCCGAGGCTTTCTTT. J is TRBJ1-1 and V is TRBV7-2; D is possibly TRBD1 (6 bases). The germline V gene encodes CDR1 SGHTA and CDR2 FQGNSA. V was trimmed by 1 base and J by 11 bases, leaving 17 bases between them. CDR3 length: 14 residues.